This T cell receptor (beta chain) came from a study of T cells after yellow fever vaccination. General observations from the study: Most primary-vaccination clones recurred post-booster (more than 95% CD4, about 90% CD8).

Using its own MiXCR run on the 5' RACE reads, TCRdb lists one record per CDR3 protein. The profile shows under 150,000 distinct CDR3 sequences, 7% to 9% of them singletons. J was trimmed by 7 bases and V by 4 bases; bases with no gene match: 9. The germline V gene has CDR1 DFQATT and CDR2 SNEGSKA (reference sequence). The CDR3 has 13 amino acids. A few counts support this clonotype. Its antigen is still unknown. The clonotype was recovered from a young man who received the YFV17D yellow fever vaccine. The sample was CD4+ T cells sorted from PBMCs, taken 5 days after the yellow fever booster vaccination. The rearrangement uses TRBV20-1 and TRBJ2-7; 8 bases align to TRBD2. This CDR3 is CSATPGTRREQYF. As DNA, the CDR3 is TGCAGTGCTACCCCCGGGACTAGACGAGAGCAGTACTTC.